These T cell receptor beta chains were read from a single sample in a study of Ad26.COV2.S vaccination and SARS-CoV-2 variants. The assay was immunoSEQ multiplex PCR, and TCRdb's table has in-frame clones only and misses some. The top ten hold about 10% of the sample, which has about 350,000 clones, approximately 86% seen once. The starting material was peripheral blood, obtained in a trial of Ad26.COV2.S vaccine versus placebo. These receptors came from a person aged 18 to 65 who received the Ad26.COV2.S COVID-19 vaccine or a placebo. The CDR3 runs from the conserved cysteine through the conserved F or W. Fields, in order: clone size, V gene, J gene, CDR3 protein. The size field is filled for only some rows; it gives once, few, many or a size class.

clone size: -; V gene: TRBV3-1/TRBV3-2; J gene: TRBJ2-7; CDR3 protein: CASSLGQGTYEQYF
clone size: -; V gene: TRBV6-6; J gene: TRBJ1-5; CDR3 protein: CASSTGTLSNQPQHF
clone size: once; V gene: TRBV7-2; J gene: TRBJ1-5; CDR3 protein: CASSLAPPGGYQPQHF
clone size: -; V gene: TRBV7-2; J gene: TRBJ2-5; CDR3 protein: CASSPLTETQYF
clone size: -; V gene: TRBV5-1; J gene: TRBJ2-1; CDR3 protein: CASRPPGTRSNEQFF
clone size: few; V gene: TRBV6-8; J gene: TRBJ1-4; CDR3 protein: CAIRTGVETNEKLFF
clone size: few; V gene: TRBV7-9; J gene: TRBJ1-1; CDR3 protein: CASSPRDRANTEAFF
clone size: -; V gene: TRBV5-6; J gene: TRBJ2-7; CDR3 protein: CASSLNPGGYEQYF
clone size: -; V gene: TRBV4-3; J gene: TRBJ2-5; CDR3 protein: CASSQDWGTGVLETQYF
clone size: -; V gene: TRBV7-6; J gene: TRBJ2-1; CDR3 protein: CASSRFGQGPSSSQYNEQFF
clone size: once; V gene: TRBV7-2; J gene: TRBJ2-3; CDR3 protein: CASNFQGSWDTQYF
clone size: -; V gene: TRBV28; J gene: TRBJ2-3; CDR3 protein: CASSLFTSGRVLEDTQYF
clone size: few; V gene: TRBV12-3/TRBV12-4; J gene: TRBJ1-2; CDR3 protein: CASTLRGAGGYTF
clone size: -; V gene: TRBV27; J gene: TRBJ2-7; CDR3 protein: CASSFSAGAYYEQYF
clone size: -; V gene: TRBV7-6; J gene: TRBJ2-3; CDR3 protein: CASSQGASSALSTDTQYF
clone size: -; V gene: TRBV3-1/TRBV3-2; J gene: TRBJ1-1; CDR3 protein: CASSQGGEAFF
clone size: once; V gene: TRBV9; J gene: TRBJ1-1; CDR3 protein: CASSAAALNTEAFF
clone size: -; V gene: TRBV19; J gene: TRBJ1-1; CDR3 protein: CASSISGNTEAFF
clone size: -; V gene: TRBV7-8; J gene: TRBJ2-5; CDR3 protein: CASSSDTGVLRTQYF
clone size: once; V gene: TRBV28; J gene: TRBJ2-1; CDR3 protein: CASTRGPWHEQFF
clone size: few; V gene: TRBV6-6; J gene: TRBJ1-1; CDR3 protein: CASSFLAWTEAFF
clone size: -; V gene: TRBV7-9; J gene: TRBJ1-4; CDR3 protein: CASSFRQGTNEKLFF
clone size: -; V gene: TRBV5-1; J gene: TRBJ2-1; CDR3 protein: CASREASGGSYNEQFF
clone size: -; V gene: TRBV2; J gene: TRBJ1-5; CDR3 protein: CASSTPTGSNQPQHF
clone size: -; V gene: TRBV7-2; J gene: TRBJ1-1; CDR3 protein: CASRPIWNTEAFF
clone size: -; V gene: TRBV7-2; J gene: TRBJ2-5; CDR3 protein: CASSLVGGSGSLQETQYF
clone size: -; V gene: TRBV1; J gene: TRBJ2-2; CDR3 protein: CTSSQVRSYTGELFF
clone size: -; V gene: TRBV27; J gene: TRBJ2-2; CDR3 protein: CASSLFLAGGPGGNGELFF
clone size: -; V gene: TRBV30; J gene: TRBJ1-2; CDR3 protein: CAWSGFLIDRGSHGYTF